This T cell receptor (beta chain) was captured in a study of cytomegalovirus exposure and HLA in healthy donors. Study outcomes and limitations: It is likely that the observed cluster of highly shared sequence variants was a sequencing artifact. Per a later analysis, HLA-associated TCR beta chains showed more clonal expansion than other, equally common TCR beta chains. Confirmation in vitro established that a few CMV-associated chains were specific for CMV antigens.

For this clone: No antigen is known for it.

Both 60 Vbeta primers and 13 Jbeta primers went into the PCR. Data came from immunoSEQ multiplex PCR; TCRdb stores just in-frame clones and leaves some out. Among about 78,000 clones listed, roughly 72% were seen once. Germline lookup yields CDR1 LNHDA and CDR2 SQIVND (reference sequence). V shed 8 bases and J shed 5 bases, with 13 bases lying between them. This CDR3 contains 13 residues. The chain uses TRBV19 and TRBJ2-1; the D is unclear. Sequenced input: PBMCs. This receptor was obtained from a woman aged 40 to 50 in good health and CMV-seropositive. CDR3 in DNA: TGTGCCAGTGCTGGGTGGGCGAACAATGAGCAGTTCTTC. This sequence encodes CASAGWANNEQFF.